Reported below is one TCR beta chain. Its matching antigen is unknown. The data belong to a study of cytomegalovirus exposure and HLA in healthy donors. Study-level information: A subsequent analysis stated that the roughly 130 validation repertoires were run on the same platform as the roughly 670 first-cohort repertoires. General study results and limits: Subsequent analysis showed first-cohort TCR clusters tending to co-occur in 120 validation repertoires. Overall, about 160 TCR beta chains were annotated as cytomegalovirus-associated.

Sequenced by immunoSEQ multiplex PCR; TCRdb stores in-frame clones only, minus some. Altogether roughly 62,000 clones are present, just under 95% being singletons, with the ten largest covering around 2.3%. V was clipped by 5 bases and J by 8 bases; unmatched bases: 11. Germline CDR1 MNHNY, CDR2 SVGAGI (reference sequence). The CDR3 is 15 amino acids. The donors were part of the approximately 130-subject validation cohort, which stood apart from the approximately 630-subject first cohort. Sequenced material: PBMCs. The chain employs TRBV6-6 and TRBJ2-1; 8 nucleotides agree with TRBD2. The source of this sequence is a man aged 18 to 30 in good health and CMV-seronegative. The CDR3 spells CASSPSGGARDEQFF. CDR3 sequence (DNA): TGTGCCAGCAGTCCCAGCGGGGGCGCCCGCGATGAGCAGTTCTTC.